The 18 T cell receptor beta chains below come from one sample, sequenced in a study of CD8 T cells in ankylosing spondylitis. TCRdb analysed the 5' RACE reads with MiXCR anew, one entry per CDR3 protein. The repertoire includes about 140,000 distinct CDR3 sequences, roughly 11% of them detected once, and around 4.3% sits in the top ten. The sample was blood, either unsorted or a sorted T cell fraction (not recorded which). The receptors here all came from a female donor with ankylosing spondylitis or in good health (not recorded which).

The sample holds many counts of this clonotype. The chain is built from TRBV7-6 and TRBJ2-1; D is possibly TRBD1 (5 bases). This CDR3 is 12 amino acids long. Germline CDR1 and CDR2: SGHVS and FNYEAQ. V was pared by 1 base and J by 7 bases, with 5 bases between. The CDR3 is CASSLEGNEQFF. CDR3 DNA: TGTGCCAGCAGCTTAGAGGGGAATGAGCAGTTCTTC.

This clonotype was seen repeatedly, ten times or more. This chain uses TRBV20-1 with TRBJ1-3; no definite D call. This CDR3 has 13 residues. Per germline, CDR1 DFQATT and CDR2 SNEGSKA (reference sequence). V gave up 3 bases and J gave up 4 bases, with 10 bases separating them. The CDR3 loop is CSASWGEGNTIYF. As DNA, the CDR3 is TGCAGTGCTAGTTGGGGAGAGGGAAACACCATATATTTT.

This clonotype was seen ten or more times. The rearrangement joins TRBV10-3 to TRBJ1-1, with D perhaps TRBD1 (5 bases). CDR1 and CDR2 (germline): ENHRY, SYGVKD. This CDR3 is built from 15 residues. Trimming took off 3 bases at V and 1 base at J, with 12 bases between the two ends. This CDR3 reads CAISDVRVGNTEAFF. The CDR3 nucleotides read TGTGCCATCAGTGATGTCAGGGTGGGGAACACTGAAGCTTTCTTT.

This clonotype was counted at least ten times. The chain is built from TRBV19 and TRBJ2-2; TRBD2 is a possible D gene (7 bases). This CDR3 is built from 15 residues. Per germline, CDR1 LNHDA and CDR2 SQIVND (reference sequence). Trimming shortened V by 3 bases and J by 4 bases, and 12 bases separated the two germline ends. The CDR3 coding sequence is TGTGCCAGTAGTATCGGGGGGCCGATCACCGGGGAGCTGTTTTTT. Translated, it gives CASSIGGPITGELFF.

This clonotype was observed many times. The chain carries TRBV12-3 or TRBV12-4 and TRBJ1-1, with a weak D call TRBD1 (6 bases). V was clipped by 6 bases and J by 5 bases, with 13 bases between them. This CDR3 is built from 13 residues. CDR3 region: CASRLTGLTEAFF. The CDR3 DNA reads TGTGCCAGCAGATTGACAGGCTTAACTGAAGCTTTCTTT.

This clonotype was found many times. The chain has TRBV5-1 and TRBJ1-1, with D hard to call. This CDR3 is built from 11 residues. CDR1 and CDR2 from the germline V gene are SGHRS and YFSETQ. V was cut by 0 bases and J by 8 bases, with 5 bases left in between. This CDR3 is CASSLGLEAFF. The CDR3 region has the DNA TGCGCCAGCAGCTTGGGCCTAGAAGCTTTCTTT.

This clonotype was detected many times. The V and J genes are TRBV29-1 and TRBJ2-1; TRBD2 is a possible D gene (6 bases). CDR1 and CDR2 (germline): SQVTM, ANQGSEA. V lost 2 bases and J 3 bases, leaving 8 bases between the germline ends. This CDR3 has 13 amino acids. CDR3 bases: TGCAGCGTTGAAACTAGCTACTACAATGAGCAGTTCTTC. It translates to CSVETSYYNEQFF.

The J gene is TRBJ2-6, the V gene TRBV2; 8 bases align to TRBD2. The germline V gene encodes CDR1 SNHLY and CDR2 FYNNEI. V gave up 11 bases and J gave up 0 bases; unmatched junction bases: 12. This CDR3 has 17 residues. The CDR3 region is CARNPTSGSSGANVLTF. CDR3 in DNA: TGTGCCCGCAACCCAACTAGCGGAAGCTCTGGGGCCAACGTCCTGACTTTC.

A note on this clonotype: Germline is not matched at one junction end, which may reflect a read error. The CDR3 nucleotides are TGTGCCAGTAGCCGTGGACCAAGCTCCCACAATGAGCAGTTCTTC. It specifies CASSRGPSSHNEQFF. The chain links TRBV19 to TRBJ2-1; D ambiguous. CDR1 is LNHDA, CDR2 SQIVND, per germline (reference sequence). CDR3 size: 15 residues. Full variable domain (rest looked up from reference TRBV19 and TRBJ2-1): DGGITQSPKYLFRKEGQNVTLSCEQNLNHDAMYWYRQDPGQGLRLIYYSQIVNDFQKGDIAEGYSVSREKKESFPLTVTSAQKNPTAFYLCASSRGPSSHNEQFFGPGTRLTVL.

The chain has TRBV7-2 and TRBJ2-1; 7 bases fit TRBD2. CDR1 and CDR2 from the germline V gene are SGHTA and FQGNSA. J was trimmed by 3 bases and V by 1 base; bases with no gene match: 3. The CDR3 is 15 amino acids. The CDR3 is CASSLGGGNYNEQFF. The CDR3 DNA is TGTGCCAGCAGCTTAGGGGGAGGGAACTACAATGAGCAGTTCTTC.

This clonotype was recorded many times. The rearrangement links TRBV29-1 to TRBJ2-1; no clear D. Germline-derived CDR1 and CDR2 are SQVTM and ANQGSEA. The V gene lost 6 bases and the J gene lost 3 bases, with 6 bases spanning the gap. This CDR3 spans 11 amino acids. The CDR3 nucleotides are TGCAGCGTCGCCCTCTACAATGAGCAGTTCTTC. This translates into CSVALYNEQFF.

Details on this clonotype: A read error is possible here, since a much larger clone lies one base away. This chain connects TRBV27 to TRBJ2-7, with D tentatively TRBD1 (6 bases). The CDR3 totals 14 residues. The germline V gene encodes CDR1 MNHEY and CDR2 SMNVEV (reference sequence). The CDR3: CAGSFLGASYEQYF. The CDR3 coding sequence is TGTGCCGGCAGTTTCTTGGGGGCTTCCTACGAGCAGTACTTC.

This clonotype was observed at least ten times. This chain connects TRBV29-1 to TRBJ1-5, with D tentatively TRBD1 (5 bases). This CDR3 region has 20 residues. V was clipped by 0 bases and J by 2 bases, with 26 bases between them. Germline-derived CDR1 and CDR2 are SQVTM and ANQGSEA. DNA of the CDR3: TGCAGCGTTGAAGATAAGAGGGGCCAACTCGGGTCGGATGGCAATCAGCCCCAGCATTTT. This sequence encodes CSVEDKRGQLGSDGNQPQHF.

This clonotype was detected ten times or more. CDR3 DNA: TGCGCCAGCAGCTTGGCTCTACAGAGAACTGAAGCTTTCTTT. Protein: CASSLALQRTEAFF. The chain employs TRBV5-1 and TRBJ1-1; D remains ambiguous. Germline CDR1 SGHRS, CDR2 YFSETQ. The CDR3 runs to 14 residues. Trimming removed 0 bases at V and 5 bases at J, with 11 bases between.

This clonotype was seen at least ten times. The chain is built from TRBV5-4 and TRBJ2-7; 7 bases line up with TRBD1. J lost 4 bases, V lost 3 bases, and 7 bases had no gene match. The CDR3 covers 14 residues. CDR1 is SGHNT and CDR2 is YYREEE in the germline V gene (reference sequence). CDR3 in DNA: TGTGCCAGCAGCTGGGCCACAGGGGAGTACGAGCAGTACTTC. Translation: CASSWATGEYEQYF. The complete variable domain, with remaining parts taken from reference TRBV5-4 and TRBJ2-7, reads ETGVTQSPTHLIKTRGQQVTLRCSSQSGHNTVSWYQQALGQGPQFIFQYYREEENGRGNFPPRFSGLQFPNYSSELNVNALELDDSALYLCASSWATGEYEQYFGPGTRLTVT.

This clonotype was seen many times. CDR3 in amino acids: CASSLDVERSGKLFF. The CDR3 nucleotides are TGCGCCAGCAGCCTGGACGTGGAAAGGAGTGGAAAACTGTTTTTT. The genes are TRBV5-1 and TRBJ1-4; unclear D gene. Trimming removed 4 bases at V and 10 bases at J, with 20 bases between. The CDR3 sequence is 15 residues long. Per the germline V gene, CDR1 is SGHRS and CDR2 is YFSETQ.

This clonotype showed up many times. This sequence joins TRBV7-2 and TRBJ2-3; D unresolved. Germline assignment: CDR1 SGHTA and CDR2 FQGNSA. This CDR3 has 14 residues. With 1 base removed from V and 4 bases from J, the gap between germline ends came to 9 bases. CDR3 loop: CASSLEPGPDTQYF. The CDR3 nucleotides read TGTGCCAGCAGCTTAGAACCGGGTCCAGATACGCAGTATTTT.

This clonotype was detected ten times or more. V gene TRBV28 combines with J gene TRBJ2-3, with D perhaps matching TRBD2 (6 bases). Germline CDR1 and CDR2: MDHEN and SYDVKM. There are 12 residues in the CDR3. V gave up 7 bases and J gave up 3 bases, with 8 bases separating them. This chain's CDR3 is CASNLATDTQYF. The CDR3 nucleotides read TGTGCCAGCAATCTAGCGACAGATACGCAGTATTTT.